A single sample is the source of the 14 T cell receptor beta chains below, sequenced in a study of response to subunit inactivated influenza vaccine. MiXCR, applied by TCRdb to the RT-PCR reads, yields one record per CDR3 protein. The data show some 800,000 distinct CDR3 sequences, 21% seen once. The source was PBMCs from blood, collected about 5 days after vaccination. These receptors all come from a man aged 50-59 years who received an inactivated influenza vaccine.

The chain carries TRBV6-5 and TRBJ2-2, with 10 bases fitting TRBD1. This CDR3 has 14 residues. Trimming at V came to 2 bases and at J to 6 bases, leaving 0 bases not matched to a gene. Germline CDR1 reads MNHEY; CDR2 reads SVGAGI. The CDR3 loop reads CASSYGTGAGELFF. Here the CDR3 DNA reads TGTGCCAGCAGTTACGGGACAGGGGCCGGGGAGCTGTTTTTT.

This sequence joins TRBV12-3 or TRBV12-4 and TRBJ1-5; D unresolved. The CDR3 has 14 residues. Trimming removed 5 bases from V and 6 bases from J, with 14 bases in between. CDR3 in amino acids: CASSPRREGQPQHF. The DNA for the CDR3 is TGTGCCAGCAGTCCCCGGAGGGAGGGTCAGCCCCAGCATTTT.

This clonotype was recorded a few times. The genes are TRBV29-1 and TRBJ2-2, with D unclear. The V and J ends lost 4 bases and 7 bases respectively, with 10 bases between them. Germline CDR1 is SQVTM and CDR2 is ANQGSEA. This CDR3 is built from 12 residues. CDR3 residues: CSVANRFGELFF. In DNA, the CDR3 is TGCAGCGTTGCTAACCGTTTCGGGGAGCTGTTTTTT.

The rearrangement links TRBV20-1 to TRBJ1-5, with a possible D match to TRBD1 (6 bases). Trimming left V 6 bases short and J 2 bases short, with 14 bases between. Germline V gene sequence: CDR1 DFQATT, CDR2 SNEGSKA (reference sequence). The CDR3 has 14 residues. The chain's CDR3 is CSATRGNGNQPQHF. In nucleotides, the CDR3 is TGCAGTGCGACTAGGGGGAACGGCAATCAGCCCCAGCATTTT.

The rearrangement joins TRBV20-1 to TRBJ1-4; tentative D call: TRBD1 (5 bases). Germline V CDR1 and CDR2: DFQATT, SNEGSKA (reference sequence). Trimming stripped 5 bases from V and 4 bases from J, with 11 bases between. The CDR3 has 13 residues. The CDR3 sequence is CSAGAADNEKLFF. The CDR3 DNA reads as TGCAGTGCTGGGGCGGCAGATAATGAAAAACTGTTTTTT.

The CDR3, as DNA: TGCAGTGCTAGAGAGACAGCCAATCAGCCCCAGCATTTT. Translated: CSARETANQPQHF. This rearrangement joins TRBV20-1 to TRBJ1-5; possible D gene TRBD1, 5 bases. Per the germline V gene, CDR1 is DFQATT and CDR2 is SNEGSKA (reference sequence). V lost 0 bases, J lost 3 bases, and 6 bases lay in between. This CDR3 spans 13 amino acids.

The chain uses TRBV12-3 or TRBV12-4 and TRBJ2-7; 9 nucleotides line up with TRBD2. J gave up 6 bases and V 6 bases, and 12 bases lay outside the gene matches. The CDR3 contains 15 residues. The CDR3: CASSLGSSGNIEQYF. The CDR3 DNA sequence: TGTGCCAGCAGCCTCGGTTCTAGCGGGAATATCGAGCAGTACTTC.

The V and J genes are TRBV6-6 and TRBJ1-6; D perhaps matches TRBD1 (5 bases). The CDR3 extends over 11 amino acids. V was trimmed by 4 bases and J by 16 bases, leaving 11 bases between them. Germline V gene lookup returns CDR1 MNHNY and CDR2 SVGAGI (reference sequence). CDR3 loop: CASSLDNELHF. The CDR3 DNA reads as TGTGCCAGCAGTTTGGACAACGAACTCCACTTT.

This clonotype turned up a few times. This sequence joins TRBV12-3 or TRBV12-4 and TRBJ2-7; TRBD1 aligns across 8 bases. V lost 5 bases to trimming and J lost 3 bases; unmatched junction nucleotides: 12. The CDR3 is 16 amino acids. The CDR3, as DNA: TGTGCCAGCAGTCCGGGGACAGGCCCGACCTTCTACGAGCAGTACTTC. It yields the protein CASSPGTGPTFYEQYF.

The gene calls are TRBV20-1 and TRBJ2-3; maybe TRBD2 (6 bases). In germline, CDR1 is DFQATT, CDR2 SNEGSKA (reference sequence). The CDR3 extends over 15 amino acids. Trimming took 0 bases from V and 6 from J, leaving 16 bases between them. The CDR3 is CSARDLADVRDTQYF. The CDR3 bases are TGCAGTGCTAGAGATTTAGCGGACGTAAGGGATACGCAGTATTTT.

This sequence joins TRBV10-3 and TRBJ2-5; 14 bases are a match to TRBD2. The V and J ends lost 3 bases and 6 bases, in that order; junction bases with no gene match: 15. Germline assignment: CDR1 ENHRY and CDR2 SYGVKD. The CDR3 extends over 19 amino acids. This chain's CDR3 is CAISDSRGPGLAGVKTQYF. The CDR3 DNA follows: TGTGCCATCAGTGATTCGAGGGGCCCGGGACTAGCGGGAGTTAAGACCCAGTACTTC.

This chain connects TRBV7-9 to TRBJ2-2; tentatively, D is TRBD2 (6 bases). The germline V gene has CDR1 SEHNR and CDR2 FQNEAQ (reference sequence). V was shortened by 2 bases and J by 4 bases, with 11 bases between the two germline ends. The CDR3 sequence is 15 residues long. The chain's CDR3 is CASSLPAGSTGELFF. CDR3 nucleotides: TGTGCCAGCAGCTTACCCGCGGGGAGCACCGGGGAGCTGTTTTTT.

The table lists this clonotype with many counts. The chain employs TRBV12-3 or TRBV12-4 and TRBJ2-1; possibly TRBD2 for D (7 bases). The CDR3 is made up of 14 amino acids. V lost 3 bases, J lost 6 bases, and 12 bases lay in between. DNA for the CDR3: TGTGCCAGCAGTTTTAGGGGGGGGGTCAATGAGCAGTTCTTC. Protein: CASSFRGGVNEQFF.

This chain joins TRBV2 and TRBJ2-1; 7 nucleotides match TRBD1. This CDR3 has 12 amino acids. The germline V gene has CDR1 SNHLY and CDR2 FYNNEI. J lost 6 bases, V lost 9 bases, and 5 bases had no gene match. CDR3 in amino acids: CASASGGNEQFF. Written as DNA, the CDR3 is TGTGCCAGTGCGTCAGGGGGCAATGAGCAGTTCTTC. The complete variable domain, with remaining parts taken from reference TRBV2 and TRBJ2-1, reads EPEVTQTPSHQVTQMGQEVILRCVPISNHLYFYWYRQILGQKVEFLVSFYNNEISEKSEIFDDQFSVERPDGSNFTLKIRSTKLEDSAMYFCASASGGNEQFFGPGTRLTVL.